One and the same sample provided the 5 T cell receptor beta chains below, sequenced in a study of CD8 T cells in Susac syndrome (dated by TCRdb to the late 2010s). The library was obtained by the immunoSEQ multiplex PCR assay. RNA was extracted using the RNeasy kit, and about 0.5 to 1 microgram was reverse transcribed with random hexamers. The public reads were quality trimmed at Q25 with fastp and then assembled into clones with MiXCR by TCRdb, keeping productive beta chains. Every CDR3 protein is listed once, alongside the most common genes and DNA of its rows. Within this sample are 100,000 to 150,000 distinct CDR3 sequences, with nearly 95% of them counted one time only. Together, the top ten hold around 0.12% of the sample. The source material was CD4+ T cells from PBMCs. The receptors shown here come from a human donor in good health.

The J gene is TRBJ1-3, the V gene TRBV6-1; perhaps TRBD1 as D (5 bases). The V gene lost 10 bases and the J gene lost 1 base, with 17 bases spanning the gap. The CDR3 covers 15 residues. The V gene's germline CDR1 is MNHNS and CDR2 SASEGT. The CDR3 loop is CATNTGVLSGNTIYF. The CDR3 coding sequence is TGTGCCACGAACACGGGGGTTTTATCTGGAAACACCATATATTTT.

The rearrangement links TRBV9 to TRBJ2-5; 8 nucleotides align to TRBD1. The junction had 7 bases not matched to a gene; V was cut back by 4 bases and J by 5 bases. This CDR3 has 14 amino acids. Germline V gene lookup returns CDR1 SGDLS and CDR2 YYNGEE. The CDR3, as DNA: TGTGCCAGCAGCACTACAGGGGGTGGGGAGACCCAGTACTTC. Its protein product is CASSTTGGGETQYF.

The chain employs TRBV15 and TRBJ2-7, with D maybe TRBD2 (6 bases). Looked up from germline, CDR1 is LNHNV and CDR2 is YYDKDF (reference sequence). V was pared by 1 base and J by 6 bases, with 13 bases between. This CDR3 contains 14 residues. CDR3 in amino acids: CATSRALATAEQYF. CDR3 bases: TGTGCCACCAGCAGAGCTCTAGCGACCGCCGAGCAGTACTTC. The entire variable domain, with the rest obtained from reference TRBV15 and TRBJ2-7, is as follows: DAMVIQNPRYQVTQFGKPVTLSCSQTLNHNVMYWYQQKSSQAPKLLFHYYDKDFNNEADTPDNFQSRRPNTSFCFLDIRSPGLGDTAMYLCATSRALATAEQYFGPGTRLTVT.

The J gene is TRBJ2-3, the V gene TRBV18, with 8 bases matching TRBD2. J was trimmed by 2 bases and V by 4 bases; bases with no gene match: 8. Germline V CDR1 and CDR2: KGHSH, LQKENI. This CDR3 spans 16 amino acids. CDR3 DNA sequence: TGTGCCAGCTCACAACGAGCGGGAGTTGACACAGATACGCAGTATTTT. Translation gives CASSQRAGVDTDTQYF.

V and J are TRBV2 and TRBJ1-2; perhaps TRBD1 as D (5 bases). The V gene lost 5 bases and the J gene lost 6 bases, with 13 bases spanning the gap. CDR1 is SNHLY, CDR2 FYNNEI, per germline. This CDR3 has 13 amino acids. The CDR3 spells CASSRGGRDGYTF. The CDR3 bases are TGTGCCAGCAGTCGCGGGGGTAGGGATGGCTACACCTTC.